These T cell receptor beta chains were read from a single sample in a study of shared clonotypes between healthy human individuals. Generated by immunoSEQ multiplex PCR, the TCRdb table keeps only in-frame clones and is missing some. The data contain some 1,100,000 clones, about four fifths of them singletons. Sequences were obtained from memory CD4+ T cells from PBMCs. Receptor source: a young man in good health. Some clones in this sample may be carry-over from other donors' samples. Each CDR3 is given with its conserved first and last residue. Each record gives: V gene, J gene, clone size, D gene, CDR3 DNA, CDR3 protein. D genes are given only for firm matches. Rows may omit the clone size; those that give it use once, few, many or a size class.

TRBV2	TRBJ2-1	-	TRBD2	TGTGCCAGCAGATTGGGACTAGCGAACAATGAGCAGTTCTTC	CASRLGLANNEQFF
TRBV2	TRBJ1-4	-	-	TGTGCCAGCGCTGAGAGCCCAAGGCAGAATGAAAAACTGTTTTTT	CASAESPRQNEKLFF
TRBV28	TRBJ2-5	-	TRBD2	TGTGCCAGCAGTTTGGCCGCGGGAGGGTTACAAGAGACCCAGTACTTC	CASSLAAGGLQETQYF
TRBV7-2	TRBJ2-2	-	TRBD1	TGTGCCAGCAGCTTTGGGGCCCAAAGGGGGCGGACCGGGGAGCTGTTTTTT	CASSFGAQRGRTGELFF
TRBV19	TRBJ2-5	-	-	TGTGCCAGCCGAGAGGATTGGAGGGAGACCCAGTACTTC	CASREDWRETQYF
TRBV30	TRBJ2-1	-	-	TGTGCCTGGAGTGTATCCCGGGGACAGTTCTTC	CAWSVSRGQFF
TRBV28	TRBJ2-1	-	-	TGTGCCAATAAAAAAGCTCCTAACAATGAGCAGTTCTTC	CANKKAPNNEQFF
TRBV28	TRBJ1-2	-	-	TGTGCCAGCCGAGGACAGACCGGGCCTAACTATGGCTACACCTTC	CASRGQTGPNYGYTF
TRBV6-1	TRBJ1-2	-	TRBD1	TGTGCCAGCAAGACGACAGGGCGGGATGGCTACACCTTC	CASKTTGRDGYTF
TRBV11-3	TRBJ2-1	-	TRBD2	TGTGCCAGCAGCGCCGGGGGAGCGGGAGAGGGACATGAGCAGTTCTTC	CASSAGGAGEGHEQFF
TRBV28	TRBJ2-5	-	TRBD2	TGTGCCAGCAGCAGAGCGGGAGGGCGGTCCCAAGAGACCCAGTACTTC	CASSRAGGRSQETQYF
TRBV29-1	TRBJ2-7	-	-	TGCAGCGTTGTCAGTCAGGGACCCTACGAGCAGTACTTC	CSVVSQGPYEQYF
TRBV19	TRBJ2-7	-	-	TGTGCCAGTAGTACCCCCCTCCGGGACGCTCCTCCCTACGAGCAGTACTTC	CASSTPLRDAPPYEQYF
TRBV4-3	TRBJ2-5	-	TRBD2	TGCGCCAGCAGCCAAGGCCGAGCGGGAGGTAGTGAGACCCAGTACTTC	CASSQGRAGGSETQYF
TRBV28	TRBJ2-2	-	TRBD2	TGTGCCAGCAGTGCAGCGGGAGGGAACACCGGGGAGCTGTTTTTT	CASSAAGGNTGELFF
TRBV5-6	TRBJ2-7	once	-	TGTGCCAGCAGCAAGATGCCCTACGAGCAGTACTTC	CASSKMPYEQYF
TRBV5-1	TRBJ2-2	-	TRBD1	TGCGCCAGCAGCCTCCAGGGACAGCCCACCGGGGAGCTGTTTTTT	CASSLQGQPTGELFF
TRBV5-1	TRBJ2-5	-	-	TGCGCCAGCAGCTTGGCCGAGACCAGACAAGAGACCCAGTACTTC	CASSLAETRQETQYF
TRBV19	TRBJ2-4	-	-	TGTGCCAGTAGTAAGGGAACGGTAGCCAAAAACATTCAGTACTTC	CASSKGTVAKNIQYF
TRBV11-3	TRBJ2-4	-	-	TGTGCCAGCAGCTTAGGCAGGGGGGGAAACATTCAGTACTTC	CASSLGRGGNIQYF
TRBV7-9	TRBJ2-7	-	-	TGTGCCAGCAGCCCAAGCGGGAACAGGGACGAGCAGTACTTC	CASSPSGNRDEQYF
TRBV12-1	TRBJ1-3	-	-	TGTGCCAGCAGCCTCGGGGAGGGAAACACCATATATTTT	CASSLGEGNTIYF
TRBV6-5	TRBJ2-2	-	TRBD2	TGTGCCAGCAGTTACCAGTCCGCGGGAGTAGCCGGGGAGCTGTTTTTT	CASSYQSAGVAGELFF
TRBV6-5	TRBJ2-7	-	TRBD2	TGTGCCAGCAGTCGGAGCGGGGGATACGAGCAGTACTTC	CASSRSGGYEQYF
TRBV4-1	TRBJ2-1	many	TRBD2	TGCGCCAGCAGCCAACTCCGGGACTACTCTTACAATGAGCAGTTCTTC	CASSQLRDYSYNEQFF
TRBV19	TRBJ1-2	-	TRBD1	TGTGCCAGTACTGACCCCCGGGACAGTGATACCCGTGGCTACACCTTC	CASTDPRDSDTRGYTF